This T cell receptor beta chain came from a study of blood T cells in healthy people across ages. Whole-study findings and limits: Both naive CD4+ cell counts and diversity were greater in long-lived donors than in aged donors.

The length of the CDR3 is 13 residues. The germline CDR1 and CDR2 sequences are SGHDT and YYEEEE. V lost 0 bases, J lost 10 bases, and 3 bases stayed unmatched. The use of a sample-barcoded 5' primer and a J-beta primer mix characterized a second PCR of roughly 7 to 11 cycles. A template-switch adaptor that had 12 random nucleotides put a tag on each cDNA molecule. TCRdb passed the 5' RACE reads through MiXCR, listing each CDR3 protein once. The data contain under 1,000,000 distinct CDR3 sequences, about half of them singletons. Concerning this clonotype itself: Its antigen is not known.

The V call is TRBV5-6, the J call TRBJ2-1, with 8 bases fitting TRBD2. The sequence derives from a man older than 75 in good health. Sequencing was carried out using blood. The CDR3 protein is CASSLVIAGEQFF. DNA for the CDR3: TGTGCCAGCAGCTTGGTTATAGCGGGGGAGCAGTTCTTC.